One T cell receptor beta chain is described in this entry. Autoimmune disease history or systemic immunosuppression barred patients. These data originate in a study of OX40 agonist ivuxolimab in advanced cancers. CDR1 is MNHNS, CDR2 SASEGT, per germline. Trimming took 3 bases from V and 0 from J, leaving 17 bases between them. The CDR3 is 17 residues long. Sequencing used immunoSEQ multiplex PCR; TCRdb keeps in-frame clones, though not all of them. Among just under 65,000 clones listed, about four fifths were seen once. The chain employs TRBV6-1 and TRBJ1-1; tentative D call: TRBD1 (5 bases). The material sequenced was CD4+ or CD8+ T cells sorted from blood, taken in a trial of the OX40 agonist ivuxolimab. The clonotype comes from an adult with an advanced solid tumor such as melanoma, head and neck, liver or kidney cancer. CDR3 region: CASSEMSLSGLNTEAFF. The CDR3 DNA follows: TGTGCCAGCAGTGAGATGTCCTTATCAGGGCTGAACACTGAAGCTTTCTTT.